This section outlines one T cell receptor beta chain sequence together with its context. The antigen remains undetermined. The record originates from a study of shared clonotypes between healthy human individuals. Findings and caveats of the study: Sequencing depth was predicted to influence how clonotypes are shared among donors.

In the original processing: Filtering differed because ImmunoSEQ produced junction-only sequences that carried no quality scores. Repertoires were generated with immunoSEQ multiplex PCR, while TCRdb's copy carries only in-frame clones and drops some. For V, J and clone size, that table is used; D and trimming come from the DNA. The table lists approximately 2.4 million clones, around 95% of them singletons. Those who donated, Caucasian adults without exception, all lived in Nashville, Tennessee. Germline V CDR1 and CDR2: SGHRS, YFSETQ. The CDR3 spans 14 residues. Trimming cost V 4 bases and J 9 bases; bases outside gene matches: 9.

The J gene is TRBJ1-5, the V gene TRBV5-1, with 8 bases matching TRBD1. Specimen: naive CD4+ T cells sorted from blood. Sample subset: CD45RA+ positively selected. The clonotype was recovered from a man between 18 and 29 years old in good health. The CDR3 region has the DNA TGCGCCAGCAGCCTTGGACAGGGCAGCTCGCCCCAGCATTTT. Amino acid sequence: CASSLGQGSSPQHF.